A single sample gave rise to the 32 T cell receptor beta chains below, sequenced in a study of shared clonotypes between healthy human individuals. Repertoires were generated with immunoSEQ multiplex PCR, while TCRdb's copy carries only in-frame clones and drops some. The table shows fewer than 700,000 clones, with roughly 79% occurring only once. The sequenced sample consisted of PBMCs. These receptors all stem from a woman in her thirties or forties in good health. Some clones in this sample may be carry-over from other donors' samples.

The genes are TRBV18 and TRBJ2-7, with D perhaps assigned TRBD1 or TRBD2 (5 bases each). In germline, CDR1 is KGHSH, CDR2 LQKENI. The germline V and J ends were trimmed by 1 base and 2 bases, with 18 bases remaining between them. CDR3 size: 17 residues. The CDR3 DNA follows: TGTGCCAGCTCACCACTTTCGGGGCAGGGAGTAACCTACGAGCAGTACTTC. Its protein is CASSPLSGQGVTYEQYF.

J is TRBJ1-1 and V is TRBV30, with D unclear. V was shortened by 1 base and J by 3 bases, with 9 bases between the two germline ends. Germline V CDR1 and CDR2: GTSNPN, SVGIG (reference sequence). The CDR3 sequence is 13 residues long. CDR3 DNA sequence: TGTGCCTGGAGTGACCTCACGGACACTGAAGCTTTCTTT. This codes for CAWSDLTDTEAFF.

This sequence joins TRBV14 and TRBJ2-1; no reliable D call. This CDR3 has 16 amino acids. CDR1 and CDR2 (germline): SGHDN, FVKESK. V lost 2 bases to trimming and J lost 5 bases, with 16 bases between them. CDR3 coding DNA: TGTGCCAGCAGCCAACTTCTAGAAGCGTCGAACAATGAGCAGTTCTTC. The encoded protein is CASSQLLEASNNEQFF.

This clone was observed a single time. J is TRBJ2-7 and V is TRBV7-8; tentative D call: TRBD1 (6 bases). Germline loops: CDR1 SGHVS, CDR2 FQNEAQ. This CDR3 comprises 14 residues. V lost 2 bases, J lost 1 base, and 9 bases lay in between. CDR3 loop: CASSLQGNSYEQYF. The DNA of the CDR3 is TGTGCCAGCAGCTTACAGGGGAATTCCTACGAGCAGTACTTC. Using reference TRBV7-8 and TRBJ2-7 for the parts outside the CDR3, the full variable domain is GAGVSQSPRYKVAKRGQDVALRCDPISGHVSLFWYQQALGQGPEFLTYFQNEAQLDKSGLPSDRFFAERPEGSVSTLKIQRTQQEDSAVYLCASSLQGNSYEQYFGPGTRLTVT.

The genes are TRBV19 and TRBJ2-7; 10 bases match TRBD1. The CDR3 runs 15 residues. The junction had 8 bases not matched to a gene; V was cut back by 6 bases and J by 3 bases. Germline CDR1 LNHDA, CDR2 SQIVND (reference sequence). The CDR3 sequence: CASRSQDRGGYEQYF. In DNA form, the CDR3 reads TGTGCCAGTAGATCCCAGGACAGGGGGGGCTACGAGCAGTACTTC.

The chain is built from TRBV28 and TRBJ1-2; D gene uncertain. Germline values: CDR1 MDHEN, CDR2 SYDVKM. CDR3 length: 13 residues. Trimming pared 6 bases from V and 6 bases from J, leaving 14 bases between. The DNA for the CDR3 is TGTGCCAGCAGCCCTCGTGCCCGGGATGGCTACACCTTC. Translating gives CASSPRARDGYTF.

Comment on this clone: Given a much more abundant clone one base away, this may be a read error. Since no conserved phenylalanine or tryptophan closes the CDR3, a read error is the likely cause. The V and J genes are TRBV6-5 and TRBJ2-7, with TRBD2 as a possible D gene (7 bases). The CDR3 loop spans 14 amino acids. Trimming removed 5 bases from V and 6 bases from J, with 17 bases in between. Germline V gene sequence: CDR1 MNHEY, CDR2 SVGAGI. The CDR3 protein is CASSIQRDNPEQYL. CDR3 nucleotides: TGTGCCAGCAGTATTCAGCGGGACAACCCCGAGCAGTACTTA.

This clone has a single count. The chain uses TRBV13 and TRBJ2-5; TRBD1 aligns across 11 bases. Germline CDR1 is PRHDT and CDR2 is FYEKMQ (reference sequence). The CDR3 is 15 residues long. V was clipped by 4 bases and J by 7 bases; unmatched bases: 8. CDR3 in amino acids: CASSSRTGGAGTQYF. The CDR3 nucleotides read TGTGCCAGCAGCTCCCGGACAGGGGGCGCGGGGACCCAGTACTTC.

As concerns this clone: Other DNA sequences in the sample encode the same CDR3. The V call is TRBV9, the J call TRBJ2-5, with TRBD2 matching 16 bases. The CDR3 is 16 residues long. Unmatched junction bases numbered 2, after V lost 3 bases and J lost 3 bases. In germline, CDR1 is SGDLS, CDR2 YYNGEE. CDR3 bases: TGTGCCAGCAGCGCGGGGACTAGCGGGAGGGAAGAGACCCAGTACTTC. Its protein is CASSAGTSGREETQYF.

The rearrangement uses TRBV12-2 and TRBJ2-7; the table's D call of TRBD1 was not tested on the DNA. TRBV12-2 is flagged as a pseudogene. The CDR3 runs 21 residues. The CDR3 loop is CASRLGPCPGQGARNYYEQYF. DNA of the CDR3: TGTGCAAGTCGCTTAGGACCTTGTCCGGGACAGGGGGCGAGAAACTACTACGAGCAGTACTTC.

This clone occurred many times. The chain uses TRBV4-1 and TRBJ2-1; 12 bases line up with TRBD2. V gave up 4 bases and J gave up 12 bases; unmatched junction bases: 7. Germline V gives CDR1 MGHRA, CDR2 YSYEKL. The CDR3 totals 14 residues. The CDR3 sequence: CASSLRLAGERQFF. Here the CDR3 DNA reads TGCGCCAGCAGCCTCCGACTAGCGGGAGAAAGGCAGTTCTTC.

The CDR3 loop reads CASSLGPGTGELFF. The CDR3 DNA reads TGTGCCAGCAGCTTAGGTCCCGGCACCGGGGAGCTGTTTTTT. The V and J genes are TRBV7-2 and TRBJ2-2; D is undetermined. V lost 1 base, J lost 4 bases, and 7 bases lay in between. Germline CDR1 is SGHTA and CDR2 is FQGNSA. The CDR3 runs 14 residues. The full variable domain, with the rest looked up from reference TRBV7-2 and TRBJ2-2, is GAGVSQSPSNKVTEKGKDVELRCDPISGHTALYWYRQSLGQGLEFLIYFQGNSAPDKSGLPSDRFSAERTGGSVSTLTIQRTQQEDSAVYLCASSLGPGTGELFFGEGSRLTVL.

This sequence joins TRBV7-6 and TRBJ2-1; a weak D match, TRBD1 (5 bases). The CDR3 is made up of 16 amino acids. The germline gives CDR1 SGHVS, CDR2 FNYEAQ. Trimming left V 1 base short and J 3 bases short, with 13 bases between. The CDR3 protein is CASSLVSGPIYNEQFF. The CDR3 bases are TGTGCCAGCAGCTTAGTTTCAGGGCCGATCTACAATGAGCAGTTCTTC. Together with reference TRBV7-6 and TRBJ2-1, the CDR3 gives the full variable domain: GAGVSQSPRYKVTKRGQDVALRCDPISGHVSLYWYRQALGQGPEFLTYFNYEAQQDKSGLPNDRFSAERPEGSISTLTIQRTEQRDSAMYRCASSLVSGPIYNEQFFGPGTRLTVL.

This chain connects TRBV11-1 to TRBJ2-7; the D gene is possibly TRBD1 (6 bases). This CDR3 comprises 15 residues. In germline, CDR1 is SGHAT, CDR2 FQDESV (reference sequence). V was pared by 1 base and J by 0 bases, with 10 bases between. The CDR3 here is CASSLEGVSSYEQYF. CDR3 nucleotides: TGTGCCAGCAGCTTAGAGGGGGTTTCCTCCTACGAGCAGTACTTC.

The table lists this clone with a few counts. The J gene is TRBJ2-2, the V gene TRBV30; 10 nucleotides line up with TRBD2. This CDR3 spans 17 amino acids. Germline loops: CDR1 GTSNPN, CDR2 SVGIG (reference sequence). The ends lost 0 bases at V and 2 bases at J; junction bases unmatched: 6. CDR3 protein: CAWSVRSSGSNTGELFF. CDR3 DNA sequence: TGTGCCTGGAGTGTACGGTCTAGCGGGAGTAACACCGGGGAGCTGTTTTTT.

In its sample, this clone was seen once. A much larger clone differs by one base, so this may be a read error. DNA of the CDR3: TGTGCCTGGAGTACTCTGCGGCAGGGCCATGGCTACGCCTTC. Protein sequence: CAWSTLRQGHGYAF. The chain joins TRBV30 to TRBJ1-2, with D possibly being TRBD1 (5 bases). CDR3 length equals 14 residues. Looked up from germline, CDR1 is GTSNPN and CDR2 is SVGIG (reference sequence). The full variable domain, rest sourced from reference TRBV30 and TRBJ1-2, is SQTIHQWPATLVQPVGSPLSLECTVEGTSNPNLYWYRQAAGRGLQLLFYSVGIGQISSEVPQNLSASRPQDRQFILSSKKLLLSDSGFYLCAWSTLRQGHGYAFGSGTRLTVV.

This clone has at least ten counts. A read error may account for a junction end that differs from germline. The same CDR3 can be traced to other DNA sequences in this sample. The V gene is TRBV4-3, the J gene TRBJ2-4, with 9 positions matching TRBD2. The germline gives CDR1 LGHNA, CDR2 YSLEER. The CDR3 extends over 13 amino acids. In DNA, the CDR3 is TGCGCCAGCAGCCAAGATAGGGCGGGAGGGCCTGTCTTC. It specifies CASSQDRAGGPVF.

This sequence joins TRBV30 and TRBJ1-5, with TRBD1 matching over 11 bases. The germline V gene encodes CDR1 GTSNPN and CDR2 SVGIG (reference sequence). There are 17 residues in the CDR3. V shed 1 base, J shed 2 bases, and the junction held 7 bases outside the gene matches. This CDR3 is CAWSAGQGALGNQPQHF. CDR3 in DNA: TGTGCCTGGAGTGCAGGACAGGGGGCCTTGGGCAATCAGCCCCAGCATTTT.

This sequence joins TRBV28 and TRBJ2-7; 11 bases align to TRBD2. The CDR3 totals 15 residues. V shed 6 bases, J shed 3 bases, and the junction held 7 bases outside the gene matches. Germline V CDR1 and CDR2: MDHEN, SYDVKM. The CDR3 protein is CASRQTSGSIYEQYF. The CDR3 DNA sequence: TGTGCCAGCAGACAAACTAGCGGGAGTATCTACGAGCAGTACTTC.

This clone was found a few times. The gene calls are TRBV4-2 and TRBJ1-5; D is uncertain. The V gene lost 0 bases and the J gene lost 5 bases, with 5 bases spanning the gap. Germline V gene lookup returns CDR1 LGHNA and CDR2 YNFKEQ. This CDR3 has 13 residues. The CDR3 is CASSQDPHQPQHF. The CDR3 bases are TGTGCCAGCAGCCAAGATCCCCATCAGCCCCAGCATTTT.

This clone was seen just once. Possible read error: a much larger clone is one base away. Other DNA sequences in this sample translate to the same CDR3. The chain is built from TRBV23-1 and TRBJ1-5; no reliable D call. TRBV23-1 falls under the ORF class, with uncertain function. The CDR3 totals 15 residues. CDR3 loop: CASSQSGTEDQPQHF. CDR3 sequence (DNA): TGTGCCAGCAGTCAATCGGGTACGGAGGATCAGCCCCAGCATTTT.

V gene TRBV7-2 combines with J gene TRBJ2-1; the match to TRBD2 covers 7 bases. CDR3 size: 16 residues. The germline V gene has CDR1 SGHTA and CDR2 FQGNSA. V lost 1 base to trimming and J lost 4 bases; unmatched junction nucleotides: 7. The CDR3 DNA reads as TGTGCCAGCAGCTTAGTAACGGGAGGCCGATACAATGAGCAGTTCTTC. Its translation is CASSLVTGGRYNEQFF.

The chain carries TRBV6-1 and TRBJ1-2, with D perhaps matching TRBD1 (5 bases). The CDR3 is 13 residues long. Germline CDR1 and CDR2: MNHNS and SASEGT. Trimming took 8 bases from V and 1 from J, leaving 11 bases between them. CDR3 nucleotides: TGTGCCAGCGGCAGGGATAATAACTATGGCTACACCTTC. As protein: CASGRDNNYGYTF.

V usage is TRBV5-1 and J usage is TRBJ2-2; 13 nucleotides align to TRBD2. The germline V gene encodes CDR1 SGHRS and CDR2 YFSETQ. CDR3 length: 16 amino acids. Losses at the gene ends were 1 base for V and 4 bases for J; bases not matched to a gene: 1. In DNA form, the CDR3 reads TGCGCCAGCAGCTTGACTAGCGGGAGGGGCACCGGGGAGCTGTTTTTT. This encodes CASSLTSGRGTGELFF.

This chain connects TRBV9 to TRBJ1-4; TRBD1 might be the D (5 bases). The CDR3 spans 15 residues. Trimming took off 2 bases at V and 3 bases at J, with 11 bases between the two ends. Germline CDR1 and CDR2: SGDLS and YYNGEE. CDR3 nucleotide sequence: TGTGCCAGCAGCGTGAGCGGGACGTCTAATGAAAAACTGTTTTTT. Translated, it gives CASSVSGTSNEKLFF.

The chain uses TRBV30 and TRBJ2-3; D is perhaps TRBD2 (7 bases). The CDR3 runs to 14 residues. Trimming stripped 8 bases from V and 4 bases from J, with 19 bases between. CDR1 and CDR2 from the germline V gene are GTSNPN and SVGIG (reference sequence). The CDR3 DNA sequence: TGTGCCCTGCGACGTTCGGGGGGCCCAGATACGCAGTATTTT. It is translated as CALRRSGGPDTQYF.

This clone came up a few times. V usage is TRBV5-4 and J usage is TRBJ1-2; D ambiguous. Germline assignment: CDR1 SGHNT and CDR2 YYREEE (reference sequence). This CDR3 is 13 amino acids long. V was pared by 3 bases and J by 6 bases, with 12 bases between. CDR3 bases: TGTGCCAGCAGCTCAAGTTTGGTCGATGGCTACACCTTC. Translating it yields CASSSSLVDGYTF.

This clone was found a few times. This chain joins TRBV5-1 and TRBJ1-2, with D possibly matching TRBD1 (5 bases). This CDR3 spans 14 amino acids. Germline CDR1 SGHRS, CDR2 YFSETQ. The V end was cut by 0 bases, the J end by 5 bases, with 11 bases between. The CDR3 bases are TGCGCCAGCAGCTTGGGAGGCAGGGAGTATGGCTACACCTTC. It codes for CASSLGGREYGYTF.

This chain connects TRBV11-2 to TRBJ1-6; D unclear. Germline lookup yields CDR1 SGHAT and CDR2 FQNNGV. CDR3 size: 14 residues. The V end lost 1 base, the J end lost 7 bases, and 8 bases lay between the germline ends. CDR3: CASSLAYGNSPLHF. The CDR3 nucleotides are TGTGCCAGCAGCTTAGCGTACGGGAATTCACCCCTCCACTTT. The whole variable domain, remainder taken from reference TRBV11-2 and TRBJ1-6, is EAGVAQSPRYKIIEKRQSVAFWCNPISGHATLYWYQQILGQGPKLLIQFQNNGVVDDSQLPKDRFSAERLKGVDSTLKIQPAKLEDSAVYLCASSLAYGNSPLHFGNGTRLTVT.

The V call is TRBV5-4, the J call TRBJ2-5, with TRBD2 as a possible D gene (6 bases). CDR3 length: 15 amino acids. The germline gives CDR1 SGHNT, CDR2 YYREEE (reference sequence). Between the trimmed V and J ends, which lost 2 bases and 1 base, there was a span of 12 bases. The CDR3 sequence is CASSFEGEAQETQYF. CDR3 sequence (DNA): TGTGCCAGCAGCTTTGAAGGGGAGGCCCAAGAGACCCAGTACTTC. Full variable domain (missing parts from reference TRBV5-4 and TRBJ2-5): ETGVTQSPTHLIKTRGQQVTLRCSSQSGHNTVSWYQQALGQGPQFIFQYYREEENGRGNFPPRFSGLQFPNYSSELNVNALELDDSALYLCASSFEGEAQETQYFGPGTRLLVL.

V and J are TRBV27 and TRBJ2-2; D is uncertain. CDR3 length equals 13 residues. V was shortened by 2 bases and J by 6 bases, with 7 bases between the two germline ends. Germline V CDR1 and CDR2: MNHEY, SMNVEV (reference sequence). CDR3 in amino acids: CASSLMTPGELFF. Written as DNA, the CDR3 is TGTGCCAGCAGTTTAATGACCCCCGGGGAGCTGTTTTTT.

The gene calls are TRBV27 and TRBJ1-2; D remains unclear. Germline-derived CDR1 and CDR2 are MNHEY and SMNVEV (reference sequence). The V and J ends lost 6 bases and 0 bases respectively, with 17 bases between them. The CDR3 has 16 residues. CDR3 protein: CASSSGPHKANYGYTF. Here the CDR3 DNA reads TGTGCCAGCAGCTCCGGGCCCCACAAAGCTAACTATGGCTACACCTTC.